This T cell receptor beta chain was observed in a study of Graves' ophthalmopathy and Graves' hyperthyroidism (dated by TCRdb to 2017 to 2018). Turning to the overall study: Peripheral blood was collected at initial diagnosis, before any treatment. In total, under 150 blood samples were TCR-sequenced: under 45 ophthalmopathy, some 72 hyperthyroidism and roughly 17 hyperthyroidism-to-ophthalmopathy patients. The 75 to 100 discovery patients were randomly divided into training and test sets at a 7:3 ratio. In about six hyperthyroidism patients, the T-cell repertoires found in thyroid tissue were compared with those found in blood. An independent validation cohort comprised 18 to 20 hyperthyroidism patients and around 16 patients who later progressed from hyperthyroidism to ophthalmopathy. Following sampling, methimazole starting at 30 mg daily was administered to hyperthyroidism patients, and high-dose intravenous methylprednisolone was administered to ophthalmopathy patients. The study used signatures of the TCR beta repertoire to tell Graves' ophthalmopathy apart from Graves' hyperthyroidism and to predict which patients would progress to ophthalmopathy. A discovery set of 100 patients (43 ophthalmopathy, some 58 stable hyperthyroidism) was enrolled to explore V-J signatures distinguishing ophthalmopathy from hyperthyroidism.

In regard to this clonotype: Its antigen is not yet known. It has no much larger one-base neighbor in the sample; base qualities were not kept.

A patient counted as having stable hyperthyroidism if there was no progression to ophthalmopathy within 18 months of follow-up. The hyperthyroidism patients were 18 to 65 years old and newly diagnosed, with a disease duration of less than 2 months. Anyone with other autoimmune diseases, uncontrolled infections, pregnancy or lactation was excluded from the study. Diagnosis was based on clinical symptoms, serum thyroxine, TRAb, thyroid ultrasound and orbital computed tomography. Using Ficoll-Paque density gradient centrifugation, PBMCs were isolated from 9.5 to 10 ml of fresh peripheral blood. Total RNA was extracted with Trizol reagent and quality-checked on an Agilent 2100 Bioanalyzer. The study at large found these results: In cross-validation, the 13-signature model distinguished ophthalmopathy from stable hyperthyroidism with about 88% sensitivity and about 81% specificity, and in the test set the corresponding values were roughly 80% and 76%. In validation, the model predicted ophthalmopathy progression with about 70% sensitivity and roughly 72% specificity; 12 predicted patients were CT-confirmed with GO in a median of 6.5 months. No statistical method was used to set the sample size in advance, and the investigators knew which group each participant was assigned to. Most expanded thyroid clonotypes with a frequency above 0.001 also appeared in blood, which suggests that blood repertoires may reflect the immune response in the thyroid.

TCR beta CDR3 regions were amplified from RNA transcripts for repertoire sequencing. The first round of RT-PCR was done with HTBI primers and the Qiagen OneStep RT-PCR kit, and was followed by a second round of multiplex PCR, then size selection and purification. Sequencing of the libraries was carried out on an Illumina HiSeq2000 in paired-end mode with 100 bp reads. Processing in the source paper ran as follows. SOAPnuke was used to process the reads, throwing out any read that had adapters, had uncalled bases, had a mean Phred below 15, or lacked an exact constant-primer or identifier match. High-quality paired reads were merged with COPE v1.2.5. Each unique nucleotide sequence was defined as a clonotype, and clonotypes were aligned to IMGT TRB V, D and J references with MiTCR v1.1. The analysis was limited to V-J combinations with a frequency above 0.0001, which together covered 99.2% of repertoires. A TCR clonal expansion and chaos score per V-J combination was defined as the ratio of F50 clonal expansion to chaos observed in the TCRdist matrix. Welch's t-statistics and random forest were used to narrow the features down to more than 10 V-J combinations, which were then fed into a naive Bayes classifier. The similarity between thyroid and blood repertoires was quantified using the Morisita-Horn index. TCRdb passed the public sequencing reads through fastp at Q25 and MiXCR, retaining productive beta sequences. Each record represents a unique CDR3 protein, reported with the most common genes and DNA among its rows. Here the V and J calls rest on TCRdb's processing, not on the authors' analysis. A total of hundreds of thousands of distinct CDR3 sequences appear in this sample, about a fifth of them only once. The ten largest clones add up to more than 5.5% of the sample.

Between the V and J ends, shortened by 4 bases and 0 bases respectively, the junction contains 10 bases. Its CDR3 holds 14 amino acids, cysteine through phenylalanine. Of all the DNA, just the CDR3 is kept, 42 bases in frame from base 1. In the germline V gene (reference sequence), CDR1 corresponds to GTSNPN and CDR2 to SVGIG. Recombination connected TRBV30 to TRBJ1-3; tentative D gene TRBD1, with 6 bases matching. The source is a woman younger than 35 with stable Graves' hyperthyroidism. Some clones in this sample may be carry-over from other donors' samples. Donor details come from another sample of the same person, matched by shared clones. The sample comprised peripheral blood. The CDR3 here reads CAWNSDSSGNTIYF. In nucleotides, the sequence is TGTGCCTGGAACTCGGACAGCTCTGGAAACACCATATATTTT. With the rest looked up from the reference TRBV30 and TRBJ1-3 genes rather than sequenced, the full variable domain is SQTIHQWPATLVQPVGSPLSLECTVEGTSNPNLYWYRQAAGRGLQLLFYSVGIGQISSEVPQNLSASRPQDRQFILSSKKLLLSDSGFYLCAWNSDSSGNTIYFGEGSWLTVV.